This T cell receptor beta chain was retrieved from a study of cytomegalovirus exposure and HLA in healthy donors. Study-wide context: A later analysis reported the same platform for the roughly 120 validation repertoires and the roughly 650 first-cohort repertoires. General study findings and limits: Testing in vitro showed three CMV-associated chains specific for CMV antigens.

The CDR3 totals 16 residues. V shed 1 base and J 3 bases; nucleotides not matched to a gene: 6. CDR1 is SEHNR and CDR2 is FQNEAQ in the germline V gene (reference sequence). Concerning this clone: Its antigen remains unknown.

Measured with immunoSEQ multiplex PCR; TCRdb has only the in-frame clones, and not every one. The sample lists 55,000 to 75,000 clones; 90% to 96% were seen once. The chain links TRBV7-9 to TRBJ2-3; TRBD2 matches 8 bases. Material: PBMCs. The sequence was obtained from a woman aged 18-29 years in good health and CMV-seronegative. In DNA, the CDR3 is TGTGCCAGCAGCTTAGGGCCAGCGGGGGCAACAGATACGCAGTATTTT. It yields the protein CASSLGPAGATDTQYF.